This T cell receptor (beta chain) was found in a study of OX40 agonist ivuxolimab in advanced cancers. Study summary: Hepatocellular carcinoma, melanoma, renal cell or head and neck cancer occurred in dose-escalation patients. Patients were approximately 80% male with ages roughly 20 to 90, mean 60. Study results and limitations: At 0.1-3.0 mg/kg, partial responders had clonal expansion among the lowest observed.

Assay: immunoSEQ multiplex PCR; the TCRdb copy retains only in-frame clones and omits some. The repertoire holds more than 50,000 clones, 87% seen once, with 0.3% to 0.35% in the top ten. J lost 6 bases, V lost 2 bases, and 12 bases had no gene match. Germline V lookup: CDR1 MNHEY, CDR2 SVGAGI. The CDR3 consists of 16 residues. Comments on this clone: No antigen is known for it.

The receptor was isolated from an adult with an advanced solid tumor such as melanoma, head and neck, liver or kidney cancer. The specimen was CD4+ or CD8+ T cells sorted from blood, collected in a trial of the OX40 agonist ivuxolimab. The chain links TRBV6-5 to TRBJ2-7; 8 bases are shared with TRBD1. CDR3 sequence (DNA): TGTGCCAGCAGTTACGGGAGGACAGGGCCTTCGCGCGAGCAGTACTTC. Translating gives CASSYGRTGPSREQYF.